The 16 T cell receptor beta chains below were found in one sample sequenced in a study of shared clonotypes between healthy human individuals. The method was immunoSEQ multiplex PCR; TCRdb's version includes in-frame clones alone and lacks a portion of them. The sample yields around 440,000 clones, about 74% seen once. Sequenced sample: PBMCs. The receptors derive from a woman in her 40s in good health. Some clones in this sample may be carry-over from other donors' samples.

The V and J genes are TRBV6-6 and TRBJ2-3; D tentatively reads TRBD1 or TRBD2 (7 bases each). In germline, CDR1 is MNHNY, CDR2 SVGAGI (reference sequence). The V end lost 5 bases, the J end lost 4 bases, and 19 bases lay between the germline ends. This CDR3 region has 16 residues. CDR3 sequence reads: CASSTRGGRGADTQYF. CDR3 nucleotides: TGTGCCAGCAGTACCAGGGGGGGACGGGGAGCAGATACGCAGTATTTT.

A remark on this clone: With a far larger clone one base away, a read error is the likely cause. Other DNA variants within this sample encode the same CDR3. The chain employs TRBV6-1 and TRBJ2-7, with TRBD2 identical over 10 bases. Germline V lookup: CDR1 MNHNS, CDR2 SASEGT. The CDR3 length is 13 residues. J lost 2 bases, V lost 6 bases, and 1 base had no gene match. The CDR3 coding sequence is TGTGCCAGCAGACTAGCGGGAACCTACGAGCAGTACTTC. As protein: CASRLAGTYEQYF.

This clone was observed a few times. The gene calls are TRBV5-1 and TRBJ2-7, with D possibly being TRBD2 (5 bases). Germline V gene sequence: CDR1 SGHRS, CDR2 YFSETQ. V was clipped by 0 bases and J by 0 bases, with 7 bases between them. There are 14 residues in the CDR3. CDR3 sequence (DNA): TGCGCCAGCAGCTTGGGGAGGAGCTCCTACGAGCAGTACTTC. Translating it yields CASSLGRSSYEQYF.

The chain has TRBV9 and TRBJ2-7, with D maybe TRBD2 (7 bases). Germline assignment: CDR1 SGDLS and CDR2 YYNGEE. The CDR3 contains 15 residues. Trimming removed 0 bases from V and 2 bases from J, with 12 bases in between. CDR3 coding DNA: TGTGCCAGCAGCGTAGCTCCGGGGGGCCCCTACGAGCAGTACTTC. It specifies CASSVAPGGPYEQYF. Together with reference TRBV9 and TRBJ2-7, the CDR3 gives the full variable domain: DSGVTQTPKHLITATGQRVTLRCSPRSGDLSVYWYQQSLDQGLQFLIQYYNGEERAKGNILERFSAQQFPDLHSELNLSSLELGDSALYFCASSVAPGGPYEQYFGPGTRLTVT.

Comment on this clone: A far larger clone is off by one base, so a read error is likely. Other DNA variants within this sample encode the same CDR3. The genes are TRBV10-2 and TRBJ2-1, with 9 nucleotides matching TRBD2. Germline CDR1 and CDR2: WSHSY and SAAADI. V lost 3 bases and J lost 12; bases outside the gene matches: 18. This CDR3 comprises 17 residues. CDR3 DNA sequence: TGCGCCAGCAGTGATCCTGGACTAGCAGGAGATAGCGGGAGGCAGTTCTTC. Translated: CASSDPGLAGDSGRQFF.

V usage is TRBV18 and J usage is TRBJ1-1, with D uncertain. The CDR3 is 13 amino acids. Germline loops: CDR1 KGHSH, CDR2 LQKENI. V lost 6 bases and J lost 1, with 9 bases in between. The CDR3, as DNA: TGTGCCAGCTCGCCGACTTGGAACACTGAAGCTTTCTTT. It yields the protein CASSPTWNTEAFF. The complete variable domain, with remaining parts taken from reference TRBV18 and TRBJ1-1, reads NAGVMQNPRHLVRRRGQEARLRCSPMKGHSHVYWYRQLPEEGLKFMVYLQKENIIDESGMPKERFSAEFPKEGPSILRIQQVVRGDSAAYFCASSPTWNTEAFFGQGTRLTVV.

This clone has only one observation. Relative to the germline gene, one junction end is altered; a read error may explain this. The chain has TRBV11-2 and TRBJ2-7, with D tentatively TRBD1 or TRBD2 (6 bases each). CDR1 and CDR2 (germline): SGHAT, FQNNGV. The CDR3 is made up of 15 amino acids. The CDR3 is CAGSLVGGRLYEQYF. The CDR3 bases are TGTGCCGGCAGCTTAGTGGGGGGCAGGTTGTACGAGCAGTACTTC.

This clone has just a few counts. V gene TRBV7-8 combines with J gene TRBJ2-1; D ambiguous. V shed 2 bases and J shed 2 bases, with 10 bases lying between them. The CDR3 is 15 residues long. The germline V gene encodes CDR1 SGHVS and CDR2 FQNEAQ. CDR3 nucleotide sequence: TGTGCCAGCAGCTTATACCGTTCCCCCTACAATGAGCAGTTCTTC. Amino acids: CASSLYRSPYNEQFF.

This chain joins TRBV11-2 and TRBJ1-2; D call uncertain. V shed 5 bases and J shed 8 bases, with 21 bases lying between them. Germline values: CDR1 SGHAT, CDR2 FQNNGV. CDR3 length: 15 residues. The CDR3, as DNA: TGTGCCAGCAGCCGCTACGGCTCGGCAGGACGCGGCTACACCTTC. Its translation: CASSRYGSAGRGYTF.

V gene TRBV29-1 combines with J gene TRBJ1-2, with D possibly TRBD1 on 5 matching bases. The CDR3 is made up of 17 amino acids. Germline lookup yields CDR1 SQVTM and CDR2 ANQGSEA. The V end was cut by 6 bases, the J end by 4 bases, with 27 bases between. The CDR3 DNA is TGCAGCGTCCAAGACAGAATCGGGAGCGTCGGGTCCTATGGCTACACCTTC. Protein product: CSVQDRIGSVGSYGYTF.

This chain joins TRBV19 and TRBJ2-1, with D maybe TRBD2 (7 bases). Germline-derived CDR1 and CDR2 are LNHDA and SQIVND (reference sequence). Between the trimmed V and J ends, which lost 5 bases and 8 bases, there was a span of 25 bases. This CDR3 region has 17 residues. The CDR3 DNA reads as TGTGCCAGTAGTCCCTTGATTTGGGGGGGCGGTACGGATGAGCAGTTCTTC. Protein sequence: CASSPLIWGGGTDEQFF.

The rearrangement uses TRBV28 and TRBJ1-5; the D is unclear. V shed 5 bases and J shed 4 bases, with 9 bases lying between them. This CDR3 has 13 residues. Germline CDR1 reads MDHEN; CDR2 reads SYDVKM. The CDR3 DNA reads TGTGCCAGCAGTAGACGTGGAAATCAGCCCCAGCATTTT. As protein: CASSRRGNQPQHF. Full variable domain (outside the CDR3, taken from reference TRBV28 and TRBJ1-5): DVKVTQSSRYLVKRTGEKVFLECVQDMDHENMFWYRQDPGLGLRLIYFSYDVKMKEKGDIPEGYSVSREKKERFSLILESASTNQTSMYLCASSRRGNQPQHFGDGTRLSIL.

A remark on this clone: This same CDR3 is encoded by further DNA sequences in the sample. The chain employs TRBV2 and TRBJ2-7; D may be TRBD1 (5 bases). From germline, CDR1 is SNHLY and CDR2 FYNNEI. V was trimmed by 3 bases and J by 3 bases, leaving 6 bases between them. The CDR3 runs to 12 residues. In DNA, the CDR3 is TGTGCCAGCAGTGACCAGGGCTACGAGCAGTACTTC. Its protein product is CASSDQGYEQYF. Complete variable domain (other parts from reference TRBV2 and TRBJ2-7): EPEVTQTPSHQVTQMGQEVILRCVPISNHLYFYWYRQILGQKVEFLVSFYNNEISEKSEIFDDQFSVERPDGSNFTLKIRSTKLEDSAMYFCASSDQGYEQYFGPGTRLTVT.

The chain links TRBV28 to TRBJ2-3; tentative D call: TRBD1 (5 bases). Germline loops: CDR1 MDHEN, CDR2 SYDVKM. The CDR3 is 12 residues long. Trimming took 3 bases from V and 7 from J, leaving 8 bases between them. The CDR3 sequence is CASSFRAHTQYF. DNA for the CDR3: TGTGCCAGCAGTTTCAGGGCACATACGCAGTATTTT.

The rearrangement links TRBV2 to TRBJ2-1, with 10 nucleotides matching TRBD1. V lost 6 bases to trimming and J lost 6 bases; unmatched junction nucleotides: 8. Germline V lookup: CDR1 SNHLY, CDR2 FYNNEI. This CDR3 has 15 residues. The CDR3: CASRLGTGVANEQFF. The DNA for the CDR3 is TGTGCCAGCAGGCTCGGGACAGGGGTAGCCAATGAGCAGTTCTTC.

V gene TRBV7-8 combines with J gene TRBJ2-7; D perhaps matches TRBD1 (5 bases). The V end was cut by 2 bases, the J end by 3 bases, with 14 bases between. This CDR3 region has 15 residues. Germline V gives CDR1 SGHVS, CDR2 FQNEAQ. CDR3 in amino acids: CASSLHADSYYEQYF. CDR3 nucleotide sequence: TGTGCCAGCAGCTTACACGCAGACAGTTACTACGAGCAGTACTTC.